What follows are 32 T cell receptor beta chains derived from one specimen sequenced in a study of cytomegalovirus exposure and HLA in healthy donors. Primers included in the PCR were 60 Vbeta and 13 Jbeta primers. Sequencing used immunoSEQ multiplex PCR; TCRdb keeps in-frame clones, though not all of them. Listed are about 130,000 clones; 1.5% to 2% falls within the top ten. The material sequenced was PBMCs. The receptors come from a middle-aged woman in good health and CMV-seropositive.

The chain joins TRBV6-1 to TRBJ2-1, with D tentatively TRBD2 (6 bases). The V end lost 3 bases, the J end lost 4 bases, and 19 bases lay between the germline ends. This CDR3 region has 17 residues. The germline V gene encodes CDR1 MNHNS and CDR2 SASEGT. CDR3 region: CASSDRGGRTTYNEQFF. CDR3 nucleotides: TGTGCCAGCAGTGACCGTGGGGGGAGGACTACATACAATGAGCAGTTCTTC.

The CDR3 DNA sequence: TGTGCCAGCAGTTACTCCCCAGAACGCCAAGAGACCCAGTACTTC. Its translation: CASSYSPERQETQYF. This sequence joins TRBV6-5 and TRBJ2-5; D gene uncertain. Germline V lookup: CDR1 MNHEY, CDR2 SVGAGI. This CDR3 has 15 residues. V lost 0 bases and J 1 base, leaving 9 bases between the germline ends.

The rearrangement joins TRBV30 to TRBJ2-2; TRBD2 might be the D (5 bases). This CDR3 region has 17 residues. The V gene's germline CDR1 is GTSNPN and CDR2 SVGIG (reference sequence). Trimming left V 6 bases short and J 0 bases short, with 20 bases between. CDR3 protein: CACQWPLSGANTGELFF. The CDR3 DNA is TGTGCCTGTCAGTGGCCTCTAAGCGGAGCGAACACCGGGGAGCTGTTTTTT.

The rearrangement uses TRBV7-6 and TRBJ2-2; D is unclear. The CDR3 runs 14 residues. V was shortened by 5 bases and J by 6 bases, with 13 bases between the two germline ends. Germline lookup yields CDR1 SGHVS and CDR2 FNYEAQ. The CDR3 spells CASSPTSVAGELFF. As DNA, the CDR3 is TGTGCCAGCAGCCCCACGAGCGTGGCCGGGGAGCTGTTTTTT.

CDR3 sequence (DNA): TGCGCCAGCAGCCAAGGGACTAGCGGGAGATCGTACAATGAGCAGTTCTTC. The encoded protein is CASSQGTSGRSYNEQFF. The chain joins TRBV4-3 to TRBJ2-1; 13 nucleotides line up with TRBD2. This CDR3 contains 17 residues. Germline values: CDR1 LGHNA, CDR2 YSLEER. Trimming cost V 1 base and J 4 bases; bases outside gene matches: 4.

This chain links TRBV30 with TRBJ2-7; D gene ambiguous. The CDR3 loop spans 13 amino acids. Looked up from germline, CDR1 is GTSNPN and CDR2 is SVGIG (reference sequence). Trimming stripped 2 bases from V and 3 bases from J, with 11 bases between. The CDR3 sequence: CAWSPTMGYEQYF. The CDR3, as DNA: TGTGCCTGGAGTCCAACTATGGGCTACGAGCAGTACTTC. Combining the CDR3 with reference TRBV30 and TRBJ2-7 gives the whole variable domain SQTIHQWPATLVQPVGSPLSLECTVEGTSNPNLYWYRQAAGRGLQLLFYSVGIGQISSEVPQNLSASRPQDRQFILSSKKLLLSDSGFYLCAWSPTMGYEQYFGPGTRLTVT.

V is TRBV5-1 and J is TRBJ2-7; weak D call: TRBD2 (5 bases). The germline V gene has CDR1 SGHRS and CDR2 YFSETQ. This CDR3 region has 12 residues. V lost 0 bases and J lost 12, with 13 bases in between. The CDR3: CASSLVGVEAYF. Here the CDR3 DNA reads TGCGCCAGCAGCTTGGTTGGGGTGGAGGCGTACTTC.

CDR3 amino acids: CASSPPGAGTDTQYF. DNA for the CDR3: TGCGCCAGCAGCCCGCCAGGGGCTGGCACAGATACGCAGTATTTT. The chain couples TRBV4-1 to TRBJ2-3; tentative D call: TRBD1 (6 bases). Trimming took 4 bases from V and 1 from J, leaving 12 bases between them. The CDR3 is 15 residues long. The germline gives CDR1 MGHRA, CDR2 YSYEKL.

The rearrangement links TRBV30 to TRBJ2-7; TRBD2 might be the D (6 bases). Germline CDR1 and CDR2: GTSNPN and SVGIG (reference sequence). V was shortened by 5 bases and J by 5 bases, with 16 bases between the two germline ends. CDR3 length: 13 amino acids. The chain's CDR3 is CAWVGDSTHEQYF. CDR3 sequence (DNA): TGTGCCTGGGTGGGGGACTCCACCCACGAGCAGTACTTC.

J is TRBJ2-1 and V is TRBV28, with TRBD2 identical over 8 bases. CDR1 and CDR2 (germline): MDHEN, SYDVKM. The CDR3 runs to 15 residues. V lost 8 bases, J lost 4 bases, and 10 bases stayed unmatched. This chain's CDR3 is CASQYWLAGYNEQFF. The CDR3 region has the DNA TGTGCCAGCCAATATTGGCTAGCGGGTTACAATGAGCAGTTCTTC.

This rearrangement joins TRBV11-1 to TRBJ2-3; TRBD2 agrees at 7 bases. After removal of 1 base from V and 5 bases from J, the junction contained 9 bases not matched to a gene. Germline lookup yields CDR1 SGHAT and CDR2 FQDESV (reference sequence). The CDR3 has 16 residues. The CDR3 protein is CASSLEWRENVDTQYF. The CDR3 DNA reads as TGTGCCAGCAGCTTAGAGTGGCGGGAGAATGTAGATACGCAGTATTTT.

The rearrangement uses TRBV7-9 and TRBJ1-2; D is possibly TRBD1 (6 bases). Germline V gene sequence: CDR1 SEHNR, CDR2 FQNEAQ (reference sequence). Trimming removed 5 bases from V and 4 bases from J, with 20 bases in between. The CDR3 totals 16 residues. Written as DNA, the CDR3 is TGTGCCAGCAGCCATACATCAGGGGCCGAGGCCTATGGCTACACCTTC. Its protein product is CASSHTSGAEAYGYTF.

The V gene is TRBV28, the J gene TRBJ2-1, with D perhaps TRBD1 (6 bases). Germline loops: CDR1 MDHEN, CDR2 SYDVKM. CDR3 length equals 14 residues. V dropped 1 base and J dropped 9 bases, with 13 bases sitting between them. The CDR3 sequence is CASSLSLTGTEQFF. The CDR3 nucleotides read TGTGCCAGCAGTTTATCCCTCACAGGGACTGAGCAGTTCTTC. Complete variable domain (other parts from reference TRBV28 and TRBJ2-1): DVKVTQSSRYLVKRTGEKVFLECVQDMDHENMFWYRQDPGLGLRLIYFSYDVKMKEKGDIPEGYSVSREKKERFSLILESASTNQTSMYLCASSLSLTGTEQFFGPGTRLTVL.

The V call is TRBV13, the J call TRBJ2-1; 8 bases are shared with TRBD1. The CDR3 loop spans 14 amino acids. Per germline, CDR1 PRHDT and CDR2 FYEKMQ (reference sequence). Unmatched junction bases numbered 6, after V lost 5 bases and J lost 6 bases. The CDR3 here is CASSPDRAGNEQFF. The CDR3 DNA sequence: TGTGCCAGCAGCCCGGACAGGGCGGGCAATGAGCAGTTCTTC.

This rearrangement joins TRBV5-1 to TRBJ2-2; D not resolved. CDR3 length: 13 amino acids. The V gene's germline CDR1 is SGHRS and CDR2 YFSETQ. Deletions cut 0 bases from V and 7 bases from J, with 7 bases between. As DNA, the CDR3 is TGCGCCAGCAGCTTGGAATGGAGCGGGGAGCTGTTTTTT. It encodes CASSLEWSGELFF.

This chain joins TRBV5-4 and TRBJ1-1, with D perhaps matching TRBD1 (5 bases). Germline V lookup: CDR1 SGHNT, CDR2 YYREEE (reference sequence). V was clipped by 1 base and J by 4 bases, with 14 bases between them. This CDR3 is built from 15 residues. The CDR3 nucleotides read TGTGCCAGCAGCTTGCCCACGGGGGGGACCACTGAAGCTTTCTTT. This codes for CASSLPTGGTTEAFF.

The rearrangement uses TRBV5-1 and TRBJ1-1; no clear D gene. The CDR3 spans 13 residues. V shed 4 bases and J shed 0 bases, with 7 bases lying between them. From germline, CDR1 is SGHRS and CDR2 YFSETQ. The CDR3 spells CASSPQVNTEAFF. DNA for the CDR3: TGCGCCAGCAGCCCTCAGGTGAACACTGAAGCTTTCTTT. The full variable domain, completed using reference TRBV5-1 and TRBJ1-1, is KAGVTQTPRYLIKTRGQQVTLSCSPISGHRSVSWYQQTPGQGLQFLFEYFSETQRNKGNFPGRFSGRQFSNSRSEMNVSTLELGDSALYLCASSPQVNTEAFFGQGTRLTVV.

This chain links TRBV18 with TRBJ2-1, with 14 positions matching TRBD2. After removal of 8 bases from V and 6 bases from J, the junction contained 9 bases not matched to a gene. The germline V gene encodes CDR1 KGHSH and CDR2 LQKENI. The CDR3 is 16 amino acids. This CDR3 reads CASQPGTSGRANEQFF. DNA for the CDR3: TGTGCCAGCCAACCCGGGACTAGCGGGAGAGCCAATGAGCAGTTCTTC. The variable domain in full, completed from reference TRBV18 and TRBJ2-1, reads NAGVMQNPRHLVRRRGQEARLRCSPMKGHSHVYWYRQLPEEGLKFMVYLQKENIIDESGMPKERFSAEFPKEGPSILRIQQVVRGDSAAYFCASQPGTSGRANEQFFGPGTRLTVL.

The V call is TRBV29-1, the J call TRBJ1-2; tentatively, D is TRBD1 (6 bases). The CDR3 has 15 amino acids. Germline lookup yields CDR1 SQVTM and CDR2 ANQGSEA. Trimming cost V 6 bases and J 1 base, with 18 bases left between them. The CDR3 region is CSVTMTGGFNYGYTF. The CDR3, as DNA: TGCAGCGTGACAATGACAGGCGGCTTTAACTATGGCTACACCTTC.

The chain carries TRBV2 and TRBJ2-2; 7 bases are a match to TRBD2. The ends lost 7 bases at V and 1 base at J; junction bases unmatched: 9. This CDR3 spans 16 amino acids. CDR1 and CDR2 (germline): SNHLY, FYNNEI. CDR3 residues: CASTLRGGGNTGELFF. Written as DNA, the CDR3 is TGTGCCAGCACACTTCGGGGCGGGGGGAACACCGGGGAGCTGTTTTTT.

Remarks on this clone: One junction end disagrees with the germline gene, perhaps due to a read error. Other DNA sequences from this sample encode an identical CDR3 as well. This sequence joins TRBV6-1 and TRBJ2-2, with D possibly TRBD1 on 5 matching bases. The CDR3 has 14 amino acids. Germline CDR1 reads MNHNS; CDR2 reads SASEGT. The CDR3 here is CASSDDRNTGELFF. Here the CDR3 DNA reads TGTGCTAGCAGTGACGACAGAAACACCGGGGAGCTGTTTTTT.

The chain carries TRBV29-1 and TRBJ2-1; TRBD1 matches 7 bases. This CDR3 is built from 12 residues. Per the germline V gene, CDR1 is SQVTM and CDR2 is ANQGSEA. V shed 7 bases and J 6 bases; nucleotides not matched to a gene: 6. The CDR3 DNA reads as TGCAGCGCCTTCCGGGACAGCAATGAGCAGTTCTTC. Encoded protein: CSAFRDSNEQFF.

The rearrangement joins TRBV7-9 to TRBJ2-5; the match to TRBD2 covers 7 bases. Matching the DNA end better, TRBJ2-7 makes the J call doubtful. This CDR3 spans 16 amino acids. Germline V gene lookup returns CDR1 SEHNR and CDR2 FQNEAQ (reference sequence). The CDR3 reads CASSSDDWEGTYEQYF. The DNA for the CDR3 is TGTGCCAGCAGCTCCGATGACTGGGAGGGTACCTACGAGCAGTACTTC.

The chain carries TRBV5-1 and TRBJ1-1; D is possibly TRBD1 (6 bases). Trimming took off 1 base at V and 0 bases at J, with 10 bases between the two ends. Germline values: CDR1 SGHRS, CDR2 YFSETQ. The CDR3 is 15 amino acids. The CDR3 DNA follows: TGCGCCAGCAGCTTGTTAGGGGGATTGAACACTGAAGCTTTCTTT. It codes for CASSLLGGLNTEAFF. The full variable domain, rest sourced from reference TRBV5-1 and TRBJ1-1, is KAGVTQTPRYLIKTRGQQVTLSCSPISGHRSVSWYQQTPGQGLQFLFEYFSETQRNKGNFPGRFSGRQFSNSRSEMNVSTLELGDSALYLCASSLLGGLNTEAFFGQGTRLTVV.

This chain connects TRBV30 to TRBJ2-7, with TRBD2 identical over 7 bases. This CDR3 has 13 amino acids. In germline, CDR1 is GTSNPN, CDR2 SVGIG (reference sequence). Trimming removed 3 bases from V and 4 bases from J; junction bases left unmatched: 6. Here the CDR3 reads CAWRRGGSYEQYF. DNA for the CDR3: TGTGCCTGGAGACGAGGCGGGAGTTACGAGCAGTACTTC.

The V call is TRBV7-9, the J call TRBJ2-5; the match to TRBD2 covers 9 bases. Germline assignment: CDR1 SEHNR and CDR2 FQNEAQ (reference sequence). This CDR3 has 17 amino acids. Trimming took 5 bases from V and 5 from J; bases not matched to a gene: 15. CDR3 amino acids: CASSPLGSGRGGETQYF. The CDR3 coding sequence is TGTGCCAGCAGCCCCCTGGGTAGCGGGAGAGGCGGGGAGACCCAGTACTTC.

V and J are TRBV28 and TRBJ2-7; the match to TRBD1 covers 10 bases. The CDR3 is made up of 13 amino acids. Trimming took 6 bases from V and 6 from J; bases not matched to a gene: 5. Germline V lookup: CDR1 MDHEN, CDR2 SYDVKM. In DNA form, the CDR3 reads TGTGCCAGCAGCTCCGGACAGGGGGGCGAGCAGTACTTC. Its translation: CASSSGQGGEQYF.

The V and J genes are TRBV18 and TRBJ2-7; D gene unclear. The germline CDR1 and CDR2 sequences are KGHSH and LQKENI. V lost 3 bases and J 1 base, leaving 13 bases between the germline ends. This CDR3 contains 15 residues. The CDR3 loop reads CASSPIGVRSYEQYF. DNA for the CDR3: TGTGCCAGCTCACCTATAGGAGTTCGGTCCTACGAGCAGTACTTC.

The chain is built from TRBV4-3 and TRBJ2-7, with TRBD2 identical over 9 bases. The germline gives CDR1 LGHNA, CDR2 YSLEER. There are 17 residues in the CDR3. The V gene end was trimmed by 0 bases and the J gene end by 0 bases; junction bases not matched to a gene: 6. This CDR3 reads CASSQDIAGDSSYEQYF. Written as DNA, the CDR3 is TGCGCCAGCAGCCAAGATATAGCGGGGGACTCCTCCTACGAGCAGTACTTC.

The rearrangement joins TRBV20-1 to TRBJ2-7; unclear D gene. CDR3 length equals 10 residues. Trimming cost V 6 bases and J 4 bases, with 7 bases left between them. Germline lookup yields CDR1 DFQATT and CDR2 SNEGSKA (reference sequence). CDR3 amino acids: CSAPEYEQYF. CDR3 coding DNA: TGCAGTGCCCCCGAGTACGAGCAGTACTTC.

The chain uses TRBV5-1 and TRBJ2-7; 9 positions agree with TRBD2. Germline CDR1 and CDR2: SGHRS and YFSETQ. The CDR3 totals 14 residues. Trimming cost V 0 bases and J 4 bases; bases outside gene matches: 2. The CDR3 sequence is CASSLGREGYEQYF. The DNA for the CDR3 is TGCGCCAGCAGCTTGGGGCGGGAGGGTTACGAGCAGTACTTC. Full variable domain (outside the CDR3, taken from reference TRBV5-1 and TRBJ2-7): KAGVTQTPRYLIKTRGQQVTLSCSPISGHRSVSWYQQTPGQGLQFLFEYFSETQRNKGNFPGRFSGRQFSNSRSEMNVSTLELGDSALYLCASSLGREGYEQYFGPGTRLTVT.

V and J are TRBV6-1 and TRBJ1-5; D unclear. V gave up 1 base and J gave up 9 bases, with 13 bases separating them. The CDR3 loop spans 14 amino acids. Germline-derived CDR1 and CDR2 are MNHNS and SASEGT. The CDR3 sequence: CASSEGLETSPQHF. In DNA, the CDR3 is TGTGCCAGCAGTGAAGGCCTTGAGACATCGCCCCAGCATTTT.